The count of the clone carrying this TCR beta chain is one. As yet, its antigen is unknown. This specimen belongs to a study of long-term antiretroviral therapy in people with HIV. Study as a whole: Samples from the earliest time points predate the 2015 immediate-ART recommendation by about a decade.

Assay version v3.0 of immunoSEQ was used, and it was run at survey level. Sequenced by immunoSEQ multiplex PCR; TCRdb stores in-frame clones only, minus some. The table lists approximately 19,000 clones, 60% to 85% of them singletons, with about 6.8% in the top ten. Whole-study findings and limits: Clones with expansion before ART led the repertoire at all time points.

Sequencing used unsorted PBMCs, obtained at the start of antiretroviral therapy, before treatment. This clonotype originated in a man aged 18 to 29 with HIV.

The CDR3 nucleotides read TGCGCCAGCACATCCGGGACTAGCGGGACCAATGAGCAGTTCTTC. Protein sequence: CASTSGTSGTNEQFF. The rearrangement links TRBV4-1 to TRBJ2-1; TRBD2 matches 13 bases. Germline CDR1 MGHRA, CDR2 YSYEKL. Germline trimming cut 7 bases from V and 6 bases from J; bases unmatched to any gene: 6. The CDR3 is 15 amino acids.